This T cell receptor (beta chain) was profiled in a study of T cells after yellow fever vaccination. The study's findings and limits: Reappearing after the booster were most of the clones from primary vaccination (about 96% CD4, approximately 85% CD8).

5'RACE template switching produced TCR cDNA carrying a universal primer site and UMIs. TCRdb reprocessed the 5' RACE reads with MiXCR, giving one entry per CDR3 protein. This sample has around 260,000 distinct CDR3 sequences, with roughly 5.2% found just once. In germline, CDR1 is SGDLS, CDR2 YYNGEE. There are 14 residues in the CDR3. The ends were cut back, 2 bases at V and 0 bases at J, with 7 bases in the middle. This clonotype was counted at least ten times. Its antigen is undetermined. This rearrangement joins TRBV9 to TRBJ2-3; a weak D match, TRBD2 (5 bases). The sequenced sample was CD4+ T cells sorted from PBMCs, obtained on the day of the yellow fever booster vaccination. The receptor was derived from a man younger than 30 who received the YFV17D yellow fever vaccine. CDR3 nucleotide sequence: TGTGCCAGCAGCGTCCCGGGGAGCACAGATACGCAGTATTTT. It is translated as CASSVPGSTDTQYF.